A single sample is the source of the 13 T cell receptor beta chains below, sequenced in a study of tumor-infiltrating lymphocytes in primary liver carcinoma. The blood RNA (from unsorted whole blood) was obtained, and germline DNA was also extracted. A constant-region primer served to make TCR beta cDNA from about 0.45 ug total RNA. ARM-PCR, slightly modified, supplied the TCR beta libraries through three nested multiplex PCR rounds. Both of the initial two PCR rounds ran for roughly 11 cycles and employed TRBV1-TRBV30 forward primers alongside a C-beta reverse primer. TCRdb re-called the multiplex PCR reads through MiXCR, storing one row per CDR3 protein. The sample includes almost 200,000 distinct CDR3 sequences, about 65% of them seen just once. Sequences were obtained from peripheral blood. Every receptor here comes from a woman aged 60-75 years with primary liver carcinoma and hepatitis B virus infection.

This clonotype showed up many times. CDR3 in DNA: TGTGCCAGCAGCTTAGTCGGGGCAGGGAGGAGTGGCTACACCTTC. It translates to CASSLVGAGRSGYTF. V usage is TRBV11-2 and J usage is TRBJ1-2; D perhaps matches TRBD1 (5 bases). Germline-derived CDR1 and CDR2 are SGHAT and FQNNGV. This CDR3 region has 15 residues. The V end was cut by 1 base, the J end by 7 bases, with 16 bases between.

This clonotype came up once. This clone may be a read error of a much larger clone one base away. V usage is TRBV14 and J usage is TRBJ2-1; D perhaps matches TRBD2 (5 bases). With 10 bases removed from V and 0 bases from J, the gap between germline ends came to 16 bases. The CDR3 runs to 15 residues. Looked up from germline, CDR1 is SGHDN and CDR2 is FVKESK. DNA for the CDR3: TGTGCCAACTCGACCGAGCGGCCCTCCTACAATGAGCAGTTCTTC. Encoded protein: CANSTERPSYNEQFF.

Here the CDR3 DNA reads TGTGCCAGCAGTTACTTCAGGCGGGACACTGAAGCTTTCTTT. This encodes CASSYFRRDTEAFF. This chain links TRBV6-5 with TRBJ1-1; D ambiguous. Germline V gene sequence: CDR1 MNHEY, CDR2 SVGAGI. Trimming stripped 1 base from V and 3 bases from J, with 9 bases between. The CDR3 runs 14 residues.

Only a few counts were recorded for this clonotype. A much larger clonotype is one base distant, so this may be a read error. CDR3 sequence (DNA): TGTGCCAGCAGTGGCCCGGTGGGGGCTAATGAAAAACTGTTTTTT. Translating it yields CASSGPVGANEKLFF. This rearrangement joins TRBV6-1 to TRBJ1-4, with D perhaps matching TRBD1 (5 bases). Between the trimmed V and J ends, which lost 4 bases and 3 bases, there was a span of 12 bases. The CDR3 totals 15 residues. Per the germline V gene, CDR1 is MNHNS and CDR2 is SASEGT.

Comment on this clonotype: A much larger clone is a single base away; this may be a read error. The chain carries TRBV12-3 or TRBV12-4 and TRBJ2-6; D gene uncertain. The CDR3 runs to 16 residues. CDR3 nucleotides: TGTGCCGGCAGTTTAGACACTTTCTCTGGGGCCAACGTCCTGACTTTC. This sequence encodes CAGSLDTFSGANVLTF.

In the case of this clonotype: A much larger clone differs by one base, so this may be a read error. Because the CDR3 is missing its conserved closing phenylalanine or tryptophan, this is likely a read error. V usage is TRBV7-9 and J usage is TRBJ2-1, with 9 bases fitting TRBD2. Looked up from germline, CDR1 is SEHNR and CDR2 is FQNEAQ (reference sequence). V shed 5 bases and J 1 base; nucleotides not matched to a gene: 12. The CDR3 totals 18 residues. The CDR3 DNA is TGTGCCAGCAGCGGTAGCCGGGTTAGCGGGAGTTCCTACAATGAGCAGTTCTCC. The encoded protein is CASSGSRVSGSSYNEQFS.

J is TRBJ2-1 and V is TRBV24-1, with D perhaps being TRBD1 or TRBD2 (6 bases each). V lost 10 bases, J lost 5 bases, and 14 bases lay in between. CDR3 length equals 13 residues. Germline values: CDR1 KGHDR, CDR2 SFDVKD. The DNA for the CDR3 is TGTGCCACGGGGAGGACAGATAACAATGAGCAGTTCTTC. Translating gives CATGRTDNNEQFF.

CDR3 residues: CASSPRGVSNQPQHF. The CDR3 bases are TGTGCCAGCAGCCCACGTGGAGTCAGTAATCAGCCCCAGCATTTT. The chain combines TRBV12-3 or TRBV12-4 with TRBJ1-5; D is unclear. CDR3 length: 15 amino acids. Trimming took off 6 bases at V and 4 bases at J, with 16 bases between the two ends.

As for this clonotype: Being one base from a much bigger clone, this may be a read error. This chain links TRBV6-1 with TRBJ1-1; the D gene is possibly TRBD1 (5 bases). This CDR3 region has 13 residues. The V gene's germline CDR1 is MNHNS and CDR2 SASEGT. The chain's CDR3 is CASSVWGNTESFF. CDR3 sequence (DNA): TGTGCCAGCAGTGTATGGGGGAACACTGAATCTTTCTTT.

The chain is built from TRBV11-1 and TRBJ2-5; maybe TRBD1 (6 bases). The V gene's germline CDR1 is SGHAT and CDR2 FQDESV (reference sequence). CDR3 length equals 12 residues. V was shortened by 8 bases and J by 2 bases, with 9 bases between the two germline ends. CDR3 amino acids: CASGGGQETQYF. The CDR3 DNA sequence: TGTGCCAGCGGGGGCGGACAAGAGACCCAGTACTTC.

This clonotype occurred a few times. The CDR3 sequence is CASRPDRVGNTIYF. In DNA form, the CDR3 reads TGTGCCAGCAGACCCGACAGGGTTGGAAACACCATATATTTT. This chain links TRBV5-4 with TRBJ1-3; 7 bases agree with TRBD1. The length of the CDR3 is 14 residues. The V and J ends lost 5 bases and 3 bases, in that order; junction bases with no gene match: 5. CDR1 is SGHNT, CDR2 YYREEE, per germline (reference sequence). The whole variable domain, remainder taken from reference TRBV5-4 and TRBJ1-3, is ETGVTQSPTHLIKTRGQQVTLRCSSQSGHNTVSWYQQALGQGPQFIFQYYREEENGRGNFPPRFSGLQFPNYSSELNVNALELDDSALYLCASRPDRVGNTIYFGEGSWLTVV.

The chain combines TRBV6-5 with TRBJ2-1; 11 positions match TRBD2. J lost 9 bases, V lost 9 bases, and 10 bases had no gene match. This CDR3 is built from 14 residues. Germline V lookup: CDR1 MNHEY, CDR2 SVGAGI. This CDR3 reads CARRPLAGAVEQFF. CDR3 nucleotides: TGTGCCAGGAGACCACTAGCGGGAGCGGTTGAGCAGTTCTTC.

This clonotype was picked up a small number of times. The V gene is TRBV7-3, the J gene TRBJ2-3, with D perhaps given as TRBD1 or TRBD2 (5 bases each). V was cut by 5 bases and J by 2 bases, with 11 bases left in between. The CDR3 has 14 amino acids. The V gene's germline CDR1 is SGHTA and CDR2 FQGTGA. The CDR3 loop reads CASSTGPYTDTQYF. For the CDR3, the DNA is TGTGCCAGCAGCACGGGACCCTACACAGATACGCAGTATTTT.